These T cell receptor beta chains were read from a single sample in a study of human versus mouse CDR3 diversity and MHC coevolution. Clones were sequenced by immunoSEQ multiplex PCR, and TCRdb holds only the in-frame ones, with some missing. The data show about 80,000 clones, with 93% seen just once and approximately 1.4% held by the top ten. Sequenced material: naive CD4+ T cells from blood. These receptors were obtained from a person between 25 and 69 years old in good health. CDR3s include the opening cysteine and the closing phenylalanine or tryptophan. A D gene is named only where the DNA matches it firmly. Some rows have no size entry. The others give once, few or many, or a class for an expanded clone.

clone size | J gene | V gene | D gene | CDR3 protein | CDR3 DNA
- | TRBJ1-1 | TRBV6-5 | - | CASSLRDYPNTEAFF | TGTGCCAGCAGTTTAAGGGACTACCCAAACACTGAAGCTTTCTTT
- | TRBJ2-7 | TRBV11-2 | TRBD1 | CASSSQGVDGEQYF | TGTGCCAGCAGCTCACAGGGGGTGGACGGCGAGCAGTACTTC
once | TRBJ2-7 | TRBV6-6 | TRBD1 | CASSYSSGQGWEQYF | TGTGCCAGCAGTTACTCTTCCGGACAGGGGTGGGAGCAGTACTTC
once | TRBJ2-7 | TRBV7-2 | TRBD2 | CASSRTSGGATYEQYF | TGTGCCAGCAGCCGAACTAGCGGGGGGGCCACCTACGAGCAGTACTTC
- | TRBJ2-1 | TRBV11-1 | TRBD1 | CASSRDRASIGHNEQFF | TGTGCCAGCAGCCGTGACAGGGCCTCAATCGGGCACAATGAGCAGTTCTTC
once | TRBJ2-1 | TRBV5-1 | TRBD1 | CASSLAQGAYNEQFF | TGCGCCAGCAGCTTGGCCCAGGGGGCTTACAATGAGCAGTTCTTC
- | TRBJ1-5 | TRBV19 | TRBD1 | CASNSGRQGRVQPQHF | TGTGCCAGTAACTCGGGTCGACAGGGCCGTGTTCAGCCCCAGCATTTT
- | TRBJ1-1 | TRBV6-1 | - | CASSELRGTEAFF | TGTGCCAGCAGTGAATTGCGGGGCACTGAAGCTTTCTTT
- | TRBJ1-1 | TRBV30 | TRBD1 | CAWSGGTGADTEAFF | TGTGCCTGGAGTGGCGGGACAGGGGCTGACACTGAAGCTTTCTTT
- | TRBJ1-1 | TRBV29-1 | - | CSVERASGTEAFF | TGCAGCGTTGAACGAGCATCGGGGACTGAAGCTTTCTTT
- | TRBJ1-2 | TRBV21-1 | - | CASSKVGRYGYTF | TGTGCCAGCAGCAAAGTGGGCAGGTATGGCTACACCTTC
- | TRBJ2-1 | TRBV19 | TRBD2 | CASSIGTSSGNEQFF | TGTGCCAGTAGTATAGGGACTAGTTCCGGCAATGAGCAGTTCTTC
- | TRBJ1-5 | TRBV6-6 | TRBD1 | CASSPRQGSSNQPQHF | TGTGCCAGCAGCCCTCGACAGGGTTCGAGCAATCAGCCCCAGCATTTT
- | TRBJ1-5 | TRBV19 | TRBD1 | CASRSPGTGGQPQHF | TGTGCCAGTAGGTCCCCCGGGACAGGGGGACAGCCCCAGCATTTT
- | TRBJ1-6 | TRBV9 | - | CASSVGGEGSPLHF | TGTGCCAGCAGCGTAGGAGGTGAAGGTTCACCCCTCCACTTT
- | TRBJ1-2 | TRBV5-6 | TRBD1 | CASSLVAGGQYGYTF | TGTGCCAGCAGCTTGGTGGCAGGGGGCCAGTATGGCTACACCTTC
- | TRBJ1-2 | TRBV6-1 | - | CASSNTGFGDYGYTF | TGTGCCAGCAGTAATACAGGGTTTGGGGACTATGGCTACACCTTC
- | TRBJ1-4 | TRBV6-1 | TRBD1 | CASSEGVGGHEKLFF | TGTGCCAGCAGTGAAGGGGTAGGGGGCCATGAAAAACTGTTTTTT
- | TRBJ1-5 | TRBV12-5 | TRBD1 | CASGLTGQGIRNQPQHF | TGTGCTAGTGGTTTGACGGGACAGGGGATCCGCAATCAGCCCCAGCATTTT
- | TRBJ2-2 | TRBV5-1 | - | CASSLAPGDTGELFF | TGCGCCAGCAGCTTGGCCCCAGGGGACACCGGGGAGCTGTTTTTT
- | TRBJ2-5 | TRBV18 | TRBD1 | CASSPGTGETQYF | TGTGCCAGCTCACCCGGGACAGGGGAGACCCAGTACTTC
once | TRBJ1-2 | TRBV28 | TRBD1 | CASSGQGGTYGYTF | TGTGCCAGCAGTGGACAGGGTGGGACCTATGGCTACACCTTC
- | TRBJ1-2 | TRBV19 | - | CASSIGGTTEGYTF | TGTGCCAGTAGTATAGGCGGCACCACGGAGGGCTACACCTTC
- | TRBJ2-2 | TRBV19 | - | CASSPPGLRTGELFF | TGTGCCAGTAGCCCCCCCGGGTTGCGGACCGGGGAGCTGTTTTTT
- | TRBJ1-1 | TRBV19 | TRBD1 | CASNPTGVNTEAFF | TGTGCCAGTAATCCGACAGGGGTGAACACTGAAGCTTTCTTT
- | TRBJ2-7 | TRBV6-5 | TRBD2 | CASSHTSGTGEQYF | TGTGCCAGCAGCCATACTAGCGGGACTGGCGAGCAGTACTTC
- | TRBJ1-2 | TRBV2 | TRBD1 | CASSPGTGGNYGYTF | TGTGCCAGCAGCCCCGGGACAGGGGGCAACTATGGCTACACCTTC
- | TRBJ1-2 | TRBV11-2 | - | CASSLDPGRSGYTF | TGTGCCAGCAGCTTAGATCCGGGTCGATCTGGCTACACCTTC
- | TRBJ1-3 | TRBV9 | - | CASSVGAFSNSGNTIYF | TGTGCCAGCAGCGTAGGCGCTTTCTCTAACTCTGGAAACACCATATATTTT
- | TRBJ1-5 | TRBV27 | - | CASSPTGSQPQHF | TGTGCCAGCAGCCCTACAGGGAGTCAGCCCCAGCATTTT
once | TRBJ1-4 | TRBV7-6 | - | CASSPLYEKLFF | TGTGCCAGCAGCCCCTTGTATGAAAAACTGTTTTTT
- | TRBJ1-5 | TRBV5-4 | - | CASSLRTVSNQPQHF | TGTGCCAGCAGCTTGAGGACAGTTAGCAATCAGCCCCAGCATTTT
- | TRBJ1-3 | TRBV9 | - | CASSTAPDTIYF | TGTGCCAGCAGCACCGCTCCGGACACCATATATTTT
- | TRBJ2-1 | TRBV19 | TRBD2 | CASRPSGDYNEQFF | TGTGCCAGTAGACCCAGCGGGGACTACAATGAGCAGTTCTTC
- | TRBJ1-4 | TRBV5-1 | - | CASSLDWGRGEKLFF | TGCGCCAGCAGCTTGGACTGGGGTCGGGGTGAAAAACTGTTTTTT
- | TRBJ1-6 | TRBV5-4 | TRBD1 | CASSFEGQSYNSPLHF | TGTGCCAGCAGCTTTGAGGGACAGAGCTATAATTCACCCCTCCACTTT
- | TRBJ2-7 | TRBV5-4 | TRBD1 | CASSLGGQELYEQYF | TGTGCCAGCAGCTTGGGCGGACAGGAGCTTTACGAGCAGTACTTC
- | TRBJ2-2 | TRBV5-6 | - | CASSSGQSTGELFF | TGTGCCAGCAGCAGCGGACAGAGCACCGGGGAGCTGTTTTTT
- | TRBJ2-7 | TRBV4-3 | TRBD1 | CASSLRPTGSNEQYF | TGCGCCAGCAGCCTTCGTCCGACAGGGTCGAACGAGCAGTACTTC
- | TRBJ2-7 | TRBV5-6 | - | CASSYTDTSYEQYF | TGTGCCAGCAGCTACACGGACACCTCCTACGAGCAGTACTTC
- | TRBJ1-5 | TRBV6-1 | - | CASSGSGFSNQPQHF | TGTGCCAGCAGTGGATCCGGGTTTAGCAATCAGCCCCAGCATTTT
- | TRBJ1-1 | TRBV6-5 | - | CASSYTERVPAFF | TGTGCCAGCAGTTATACGGAGCGGGTGCCAGCTTTCTTT
- | TRBJ2-7 | TRBV19 | TRBD1 | CASSIEGTAAYEQYF | TGTGCCAGTAGTATAGAAGGGACAGCAGCCTACGAGCAGTACTTC
- | TRBJ1-2 | TRBV5-1 | TRBD1 | CASTYGTGGSGYTF | TGCGCCAGCACCTACGGGACAGGGGGTAGTGGCTACACCTTC
- | TRBJ1-2 | TRBV7-3 | TRBD1 | CASSSGTGGYGYTF | TGTGCCAGCAGCTCCGGGACAGGGGGCTATGGCTACACCTTC
once | TRBJ2-7 | TRBV5-1 | - | CASSLARGARGSYEQYF | TGCGCCAGCAGCTTGGCCCGGGGGGCAAGGGGCTCCTACGAGCAGTACTTC
- | TRBJ2-5 | TRBV18 | - | CASSPRQGGQETQYF | TGTGCCAGCTCACCAAGGCAGGGGGGCCAAGAGACCCAGTACTTC
- | TRBJ1-1 | TRBV29-1 | TRBD1 | CSVDRTGNTEAFF | TGCAGCGTTGACCGGACAGGGAACACTGAAGCTTTCTTT
- | TRBJ1-5 | TRBV9 | TRBD1 | CASSRGPSGSNQPQHF | TGTGCCAGCAGCAGGGGGCCTTCGGGGAGCAATCAGCCCCAGCATTTT
- | TRBJ2-6 | TRBV27 | - | CASSLSPTGYGSGANVLTF | TGTGCCAGCAGTTTGTCCCCCACAGGGTACGGCTCTGGGGCCAACGTCCTGACTTTC
- | TRBJ2-3 | TRBV11-2 | - | CASSLDLVDTQYF | TGTGCCAGCAGCTTAGATCTTGTAGATACGCAGTATTTT
- | TRBJ2-1 | TRBV5-4 | TRBD2 | CASSLVGGAEQFF | TGTGCCAGCAGCTTGGTCGGGGGGGCTGAGCAGTTCTTC
- | TRBJ1-6 | TRBV5-6 | TRBD1 | CASSLATGGLSPLHF | TGTGCCAGCAGCTTGGCGACAGGGGGTTTGTCACCCCTCCACTTT
- | TRBJ1-6 | TRBV11-2 | TRBD1 | CASSLGQGRSPLHF | TGTGCCAGCAGCTTAGGACAGGGCAGGTCACCCCTCCACTTT